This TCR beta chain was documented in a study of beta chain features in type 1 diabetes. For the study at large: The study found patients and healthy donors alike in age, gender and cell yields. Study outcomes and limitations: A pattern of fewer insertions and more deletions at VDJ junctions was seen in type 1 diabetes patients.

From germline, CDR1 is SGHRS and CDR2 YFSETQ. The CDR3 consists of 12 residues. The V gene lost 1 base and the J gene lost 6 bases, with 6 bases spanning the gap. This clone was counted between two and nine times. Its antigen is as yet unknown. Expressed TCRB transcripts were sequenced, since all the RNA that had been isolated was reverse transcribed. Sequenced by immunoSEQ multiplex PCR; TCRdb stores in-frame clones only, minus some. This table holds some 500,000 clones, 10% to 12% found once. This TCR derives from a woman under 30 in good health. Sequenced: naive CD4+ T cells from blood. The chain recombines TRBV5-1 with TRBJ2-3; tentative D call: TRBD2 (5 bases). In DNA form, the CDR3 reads TGCGCCAGCAGCTTGCCGGGGGATACGCAGTATTTT. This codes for CASSLPGDTQYF.